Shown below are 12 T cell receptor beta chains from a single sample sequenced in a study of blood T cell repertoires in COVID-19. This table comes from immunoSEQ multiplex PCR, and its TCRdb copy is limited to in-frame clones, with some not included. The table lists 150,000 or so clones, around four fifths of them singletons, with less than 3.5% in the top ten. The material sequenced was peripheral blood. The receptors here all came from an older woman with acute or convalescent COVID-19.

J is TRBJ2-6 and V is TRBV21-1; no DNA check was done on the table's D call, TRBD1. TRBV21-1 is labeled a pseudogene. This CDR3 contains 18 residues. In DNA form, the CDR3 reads TGTGCCAGCAGCTTTCCGGGACAGGGGGCGTCTGGGGCCAACGTCCTGACTTTC. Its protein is CASSFPGQGASGANVLTF.

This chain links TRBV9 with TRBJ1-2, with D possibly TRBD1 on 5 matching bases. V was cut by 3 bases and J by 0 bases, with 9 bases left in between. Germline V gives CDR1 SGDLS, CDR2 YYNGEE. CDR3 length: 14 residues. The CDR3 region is CASSAGMTNYGYTF. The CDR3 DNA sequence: TGTGCCAGCAGCGCAGGGATGACTAACTATGGCTACACCTTC.

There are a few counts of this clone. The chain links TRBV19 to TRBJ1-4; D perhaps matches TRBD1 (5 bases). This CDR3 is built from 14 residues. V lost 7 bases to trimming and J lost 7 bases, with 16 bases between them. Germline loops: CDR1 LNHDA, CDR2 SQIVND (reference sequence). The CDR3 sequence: CASTKFGGGEKLFF. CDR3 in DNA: TGTGCCAGTACGAAATTCGGGGGGGGTGAAAAACTGTTTTTT. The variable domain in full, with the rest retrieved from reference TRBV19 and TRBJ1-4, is DGGITQSPKYLFRKEGQNVTLSCEQNLNHDAMYWYRQDPGQGLRLIYYSQIVNDFQKGDIAEGYSVSREKKESFPLTVTSAQKNPTAFYLCASTKFGGGEKLFFGSGTQLSVL.

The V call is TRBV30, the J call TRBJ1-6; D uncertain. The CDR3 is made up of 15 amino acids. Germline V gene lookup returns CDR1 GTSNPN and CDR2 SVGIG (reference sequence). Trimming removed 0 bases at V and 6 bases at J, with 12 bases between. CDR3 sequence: CAWSVAMAFNSPLHF. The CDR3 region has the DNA TGTGCCTGGAGTGTCGCCATGGCTTTTAATTCACCCCTCCACTTT.

The CDR3 spells CASDQGAGNTIYF. CDR3 in DNA: TGTGCCAGTGACCAGGGCGCTGGAAACACCATATATTTT. V is TRBV19 and J is TRBJ1-3; D might be TRBD1 (5 bases). The CDR3 is 13 residues long. Germline values: CDR1 LNHDA, CDR2 SQIVND (reference sequence). Deletions cut 8 bases from V and 2 bases from J, with 10 bases between.

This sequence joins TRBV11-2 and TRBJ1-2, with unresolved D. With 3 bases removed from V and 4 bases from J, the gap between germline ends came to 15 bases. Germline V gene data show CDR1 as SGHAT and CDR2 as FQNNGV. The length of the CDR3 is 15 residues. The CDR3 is CASSFAPTGIYGYTF. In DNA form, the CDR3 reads TGTGCCAGCAGCTTCGCCCCGACCGGGATCTATGGCTACACCTTC.

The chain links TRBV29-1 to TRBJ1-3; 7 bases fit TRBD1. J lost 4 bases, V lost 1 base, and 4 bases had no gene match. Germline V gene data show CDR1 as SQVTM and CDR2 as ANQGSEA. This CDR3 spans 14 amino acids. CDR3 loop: CSVEVGGVGNTIYF. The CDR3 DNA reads TGCAGCGTTGAAGTAGGGGGCGTCGGAAACACCATATATTTT.

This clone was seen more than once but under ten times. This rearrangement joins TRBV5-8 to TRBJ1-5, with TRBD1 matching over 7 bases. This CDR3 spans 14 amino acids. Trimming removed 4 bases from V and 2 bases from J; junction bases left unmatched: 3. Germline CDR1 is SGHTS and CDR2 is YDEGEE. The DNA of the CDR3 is TGTGCCAGCAGCCGCGGACAGGGCAATCAGCCCCAGCATTTT. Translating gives CASSRGQGNQPQHF. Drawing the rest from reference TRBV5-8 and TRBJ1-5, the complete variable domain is EAGVTQSPTHLIKTRGQQATLRCSPISGHTSVYWYQQALGLGLQFLLWYDEGEERNRGNFPPRFSGRQFPNYSSELNVNALELEDSALYLCASSRGQGNQPQHFGDGTRLSIL.

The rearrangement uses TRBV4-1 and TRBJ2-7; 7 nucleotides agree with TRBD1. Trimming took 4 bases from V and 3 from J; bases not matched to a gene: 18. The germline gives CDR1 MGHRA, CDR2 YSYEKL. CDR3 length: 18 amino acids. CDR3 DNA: TGCGCCAGCAGCCCAAGCCCAGCTTTAAGACAGGGTCTCTACGAGCAGTACTTC. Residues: CASSPSPALRQGLYEQYF.

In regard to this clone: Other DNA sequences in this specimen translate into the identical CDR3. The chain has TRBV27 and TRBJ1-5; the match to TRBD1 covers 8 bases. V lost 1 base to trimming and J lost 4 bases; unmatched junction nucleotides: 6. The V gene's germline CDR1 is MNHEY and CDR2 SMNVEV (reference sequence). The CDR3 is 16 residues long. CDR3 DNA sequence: TGTGCCAGCAGTTTATTTGGGACAGGTTCTAATCAGCCCCAGCATTTT. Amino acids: CASSLFGTGSNQPQHF.

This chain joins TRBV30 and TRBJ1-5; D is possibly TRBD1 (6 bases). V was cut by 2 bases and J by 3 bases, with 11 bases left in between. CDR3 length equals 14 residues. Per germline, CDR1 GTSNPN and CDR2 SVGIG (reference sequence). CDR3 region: CAWSPGGYNQPQHF. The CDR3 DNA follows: TGTGCCTGGAGTCCGGGGGGCTACAATCAGCCCCAGCATTTT.

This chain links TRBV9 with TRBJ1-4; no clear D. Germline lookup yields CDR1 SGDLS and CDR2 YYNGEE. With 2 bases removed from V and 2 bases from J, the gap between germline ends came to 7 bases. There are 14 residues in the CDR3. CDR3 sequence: CASSVWATNEKLFF. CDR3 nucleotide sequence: TGTGCCAGCAGCGTCTGGGCGACTAATGAAAAACTGTTTTTT.